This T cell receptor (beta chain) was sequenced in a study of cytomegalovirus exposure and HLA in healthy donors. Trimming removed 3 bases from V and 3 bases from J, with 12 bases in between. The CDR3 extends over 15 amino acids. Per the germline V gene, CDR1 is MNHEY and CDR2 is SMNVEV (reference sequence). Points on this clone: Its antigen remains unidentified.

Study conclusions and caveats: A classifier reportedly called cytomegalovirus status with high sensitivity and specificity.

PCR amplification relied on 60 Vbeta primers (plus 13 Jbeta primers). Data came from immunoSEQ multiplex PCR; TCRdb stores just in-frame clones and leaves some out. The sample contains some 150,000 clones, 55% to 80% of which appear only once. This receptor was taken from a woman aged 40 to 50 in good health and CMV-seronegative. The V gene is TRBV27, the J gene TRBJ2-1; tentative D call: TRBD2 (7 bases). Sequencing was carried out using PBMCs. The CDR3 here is CASSFEGGGYNEQFF. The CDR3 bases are TGTGCCAGCAGTTTCGAGGGGGGGGGCTACAATGAGCAGTTCTTC.